What follows describes a single T cell receptor beta chain. Its antigen is as yet unknown. The sample is drawn from a study of post-analysis software for immune sequencing data. Study-level information: Included among the disease courses, which were recorded for the cohort, were relapsing-remitting, secondary progressive and progressive-relapsing multiple sclerosis. Whole-study results and caveats: In patients, TRBV5-6, TRBV5-1 and TRBV20-1 belonged to roughly 5 TRBV segments found more frequently than in controls. People with multiple sclerosis had a significantly lower normalized Chao1 diversity than controls did.

TCR beta cDNA libraries included unique molecular identifiers. MiXCR, applied by TCRdb to the PCR reads, yields one record per CDR3 protein. Of 450,000 or so distinct CDR3 sequences listed, 40% to 55% were seen once; the top ten hold about an eighth. This CDR3 is built from 13 residues. V was pared by 7 bases and J by 11 bases, with 20 bases between. Germline V gene data show CDR1 as SEHNR and CDR2 as FQNEAQ (reference sequence). The material sequenced was blood. The clonotype was recovered from a girl aged 5-17 years with multiple sclerosis. The V gene is TRBV7-9, the J gene TRBJ1-1; D is unclear. The CDR3 nucleotides are TGTGCCAGCACCGAGACCGGGCCATTGTGGGCTTTCTTT. It yields the protein CASTETGPLWAFF.